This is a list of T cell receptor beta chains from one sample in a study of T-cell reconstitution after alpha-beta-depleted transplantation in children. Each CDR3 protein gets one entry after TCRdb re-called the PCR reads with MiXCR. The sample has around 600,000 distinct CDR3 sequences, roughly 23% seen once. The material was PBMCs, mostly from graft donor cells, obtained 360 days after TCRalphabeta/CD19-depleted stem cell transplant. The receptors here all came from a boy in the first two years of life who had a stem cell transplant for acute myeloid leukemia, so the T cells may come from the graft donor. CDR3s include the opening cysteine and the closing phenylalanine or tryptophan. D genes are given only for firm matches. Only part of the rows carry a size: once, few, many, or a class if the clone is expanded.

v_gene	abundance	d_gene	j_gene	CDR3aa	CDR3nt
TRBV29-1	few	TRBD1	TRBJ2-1	CSVGSLVSGGFSNEQFF	TGCAGCGTTGGTTCGCTGGTCTCAGGGGGCTTCAGCAATGAGCAGTTCTTC
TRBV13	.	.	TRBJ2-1	CASSLTPNNEQFF	TGTGCCAGCAGCTTAACCCCAAACAATGAGCAGTTCTTC
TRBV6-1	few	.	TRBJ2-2	CASGGAGTGELFF	TGTGCCAGCGGGGGGGCAGGCACCGGGGAGCTGTTTTTT
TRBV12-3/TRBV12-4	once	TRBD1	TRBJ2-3	CASSFYPDRGRTDTQYF	TGTGCCAGCAGTTTTTACCCGGACAGGGGACGCACAGATACGCAGTATTTT
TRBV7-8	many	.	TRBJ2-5	CASREGRAGETQYF	TGTGCCAGCAGGGAAGGCAGGGCGGGGGAGACCCAGTACTTC
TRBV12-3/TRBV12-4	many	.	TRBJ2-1	CASSLSVYSYNEQFF	TGTGCCAGCAGTTTATCGGTGTACTCCTACAATGAGCAGTTCTTC
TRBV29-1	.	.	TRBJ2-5	CSVERGGMETQYF	TGCAGCGTTGAAAGGGGGGGCATGGAGACCCAGTACTTC
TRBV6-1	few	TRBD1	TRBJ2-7	CASSTRDRGAYEQYF	TGTGCCAGCAGTACCCGGGACAGGGGGGCCTACGAGCAGTACTTC
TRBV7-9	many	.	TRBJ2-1	CASSSGLGGGNEQFF	TGTGCCAGCAGCTCAGGGTTAGGTGGGGGCAATGAGCAGTTCTTC
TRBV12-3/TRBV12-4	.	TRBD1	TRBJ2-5	CASSSRTGEVTQYF	TGTGCCAGCAGTTCTCGGACAGGAGAGGTGACCCAGTACTTC
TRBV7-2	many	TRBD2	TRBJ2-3	CASSLALAGAYTDTQYF	TGTGCCAGCAGCTTAGCGCTAGCGGGGGCCTACACAGATACGCAGTATTTT
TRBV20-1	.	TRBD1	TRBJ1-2	CSAGDRGAIHGYTF	TGCAGTGCGGGGGACAGGGGAGCAATCCATGGCTACACCTTC